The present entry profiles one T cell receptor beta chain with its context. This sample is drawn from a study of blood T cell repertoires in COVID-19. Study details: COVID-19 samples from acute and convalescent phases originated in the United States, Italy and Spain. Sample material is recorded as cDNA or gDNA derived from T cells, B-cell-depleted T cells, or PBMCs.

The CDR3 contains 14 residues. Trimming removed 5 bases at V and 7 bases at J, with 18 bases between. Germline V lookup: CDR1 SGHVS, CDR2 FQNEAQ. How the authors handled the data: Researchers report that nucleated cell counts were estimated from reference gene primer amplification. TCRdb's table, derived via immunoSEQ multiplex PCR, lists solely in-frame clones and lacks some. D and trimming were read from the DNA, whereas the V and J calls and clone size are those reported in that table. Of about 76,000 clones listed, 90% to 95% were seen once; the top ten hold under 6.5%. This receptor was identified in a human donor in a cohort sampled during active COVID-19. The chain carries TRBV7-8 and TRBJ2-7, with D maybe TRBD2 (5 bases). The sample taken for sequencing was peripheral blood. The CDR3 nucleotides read TGTGCCAGCAGCACCCAACGGCTGACGGGAGAGCAGTACTTC. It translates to CASSTQRLTGEQYF.